This T cell receptor beta chain was captured by sequencing in a study of CD8+CD57+ T cells in acquired aplastic anemia. Study as a whole: Recorded DNA amounts for sorted CD4+ and CD8+ cells had an average of 3.2 ug.

Broader study findings: Patients shared twenty-nine CD8+ CDR3 sequences with controls.

Notes on this clonotype: Its cognate antigen is unknown.

Previously, flow cytometry had revealed CD8+CD57+ cell expansion in the patients chosen for sequencing. This CDR3 comprises 14 residues. Germline CDR1 SGHNT, CDR2 YYREEE (reference sequence). The V gene end was trimmed by 4 bases and the J gene end by 3 bases; junction bases not matched to a gene: 7. Both TCR beta VDJ combination and CDR3 sequence profiling were carried out. Genomic DNA was the template for this profiling. TCRdb independently ran MiXCR on the reads; one entry per CDR3 protein. The sample includes more than 150,000 distinct CDR3 sequences, 40% to 55% seen only once; the top ten take 8% to 10%.

The TCR originated in a human donor with aplastic anemia. Specimen: sorted CD4+, CD8+, or CD8+CD57+ T cells (not recorded which) from PBMCs. The rearrangement uses TRBV5-4 and TRBJ2-7; TRBD2 aligns across 7 bases. CDR3 sequence (DNA): TGTGCCAGCAGCCCGGACCCGGGGGGCTACGAGCAGTACTTC. Residues: CASSPDPGGYEQYF.